These T cell receptor beta chains were read from a single sample in a study of glioma-infiltrating T cells after dendritic cell vaccination. The data were produced by immunoSEQ multiplex PCR, yet TCRdb's version contains in-frame clones alone and is incomplete. Of about 82,000 clones detected, around 90% appear once; the ten largest clones hold approximately 3%. The source was blood, collected before dendritic cell vaccination. All receptors come from a human donor with glioblastoma. Both conserved end residues are part of each CDR3. D genes are given only for firm matches.

.,TRBJ2-5,TRBV5-4,CASSVRQEETQYF
TRBD1,TRBJ2-7,TRBV2,CASRGTGGRYGEQYF
TRBD2,TRBJ2-4,TRBV27,CASSFVAGGPIHIQYF
TRBD1,TRBJ1-4,TRBV11-2,CASSFATQGAVNEKLFF
TRBD2,TRBJ2-1,TRBV7-3,CASGGGFNNEQFF
.,TRBJ2-3,TRBV5-1,CASSLPGLNTDTQYF
TRBD1,TRBJ2-1,TRBV2,CASRSPGQVNEQFF
TRBD1,TRBJ2-1,TRBV19,CASSAPTGVLGNEQFF
TRBD2,TRBJ2-5,TRBV11-1,CASSFQRGGETQYF
.,TRBJ2-3,TRBV7-8,CASSPIGYVSVPDTQYF
TRBD1,TRBJ2-7,TRBV10-3,CAISGTGDFYEQYF
TRBD1,TRBJ1-3,TRBV5-6,CASSLGQGGHTIYF
.,TRBJ1-5,TRBV19,CASSIVRDNQPQHF
TRBD1,TRBJ2-5,TRBV4-1,CASSWTGQETQYF
.,TRBJ2-2,TRBV6-6,CASSYLGGDGTGELFF
TRBD1,TRBJ1-1,TRBV5-1,CASSGDRHTEAFF
TRBD1,TRBJ1-5,TRBV9,CASSVGQGADQPQHF
TRBD1,TRBJ1-2,TRBV19,CASRRQGANYGYTF
.,TRBJ2-7,TRBV5-1,CASRPGVAAAYEQYF
.,TRBJ1-5,TRBV7-8,CASSFVADSFSSNQPQHF
.,.,TRBV6-1,CASSEASVVGEQYF
TRBD1,TRBJ1-5,TRBV4-1,CASSGRDRAGQPQHF
TRBD1,TRBJ1-1,TRBV5-1,CASSLTGLLNTEAFF
.,TRBJ2-2,TRBV2,CASAETGELFF
TRBD1,TRBJ2-3,TRBV27,CASSLLDRGPTDTQYF
.,TRBJ2-1,TRBV11-2,CASSSAYSSYNEQFF
.,TRBJ2-7,TRBV5-1,CASSPDRYEQYF
.,TRBJ1-4,TRBV7-9,CASSLDVGGEKLFF